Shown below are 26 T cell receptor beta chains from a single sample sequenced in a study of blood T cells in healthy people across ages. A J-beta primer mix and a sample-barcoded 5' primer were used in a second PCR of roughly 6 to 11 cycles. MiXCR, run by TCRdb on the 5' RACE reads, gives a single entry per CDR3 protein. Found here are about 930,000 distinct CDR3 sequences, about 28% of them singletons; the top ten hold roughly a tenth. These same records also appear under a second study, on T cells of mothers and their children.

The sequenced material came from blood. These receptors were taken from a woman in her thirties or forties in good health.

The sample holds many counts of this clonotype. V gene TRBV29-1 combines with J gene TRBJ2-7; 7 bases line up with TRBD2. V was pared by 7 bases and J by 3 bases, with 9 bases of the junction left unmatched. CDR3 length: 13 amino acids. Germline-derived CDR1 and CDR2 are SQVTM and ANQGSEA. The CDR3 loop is CSGGGGGDYEQYF. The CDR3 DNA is TGCAGCGGGGGGGGTGGAGGGGACTACGAGCAGTACTTC.

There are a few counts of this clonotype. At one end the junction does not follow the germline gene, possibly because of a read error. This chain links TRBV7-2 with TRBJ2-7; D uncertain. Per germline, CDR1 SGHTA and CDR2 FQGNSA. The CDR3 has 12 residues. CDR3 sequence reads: CASSLVGYGQYF. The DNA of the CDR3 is TGTGCCAGCAGCTTAGTTGGGTACGGGCAGTACTTC.

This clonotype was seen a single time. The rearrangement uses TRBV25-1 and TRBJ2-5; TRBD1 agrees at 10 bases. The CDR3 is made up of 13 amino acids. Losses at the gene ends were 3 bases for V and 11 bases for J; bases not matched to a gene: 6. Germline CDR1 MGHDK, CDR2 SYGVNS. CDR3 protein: CASSETGGNEQYF. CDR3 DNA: TGTGCCAGCAGTGAGACAGGGGGCAATGAGCAGTACTTC.

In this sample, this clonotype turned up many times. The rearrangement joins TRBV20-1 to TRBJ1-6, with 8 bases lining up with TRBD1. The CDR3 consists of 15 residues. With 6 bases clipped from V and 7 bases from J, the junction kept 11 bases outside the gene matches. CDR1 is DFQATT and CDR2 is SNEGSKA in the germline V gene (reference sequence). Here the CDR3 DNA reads TGCAGTGCACCCGACTCCGGACAGGGAAATTCACCCCTCCACTTT. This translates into CSAPDSGQGNSPLHF.

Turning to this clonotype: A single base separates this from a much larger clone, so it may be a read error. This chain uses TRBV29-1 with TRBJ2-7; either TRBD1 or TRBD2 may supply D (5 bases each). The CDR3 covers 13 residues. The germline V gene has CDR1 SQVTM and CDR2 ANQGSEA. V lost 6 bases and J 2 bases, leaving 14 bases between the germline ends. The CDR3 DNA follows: TGCAGCGTAGACCTAGGGACCCCCTACGAGCAGTACTTC. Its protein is CSVDLGTPYEQYF.

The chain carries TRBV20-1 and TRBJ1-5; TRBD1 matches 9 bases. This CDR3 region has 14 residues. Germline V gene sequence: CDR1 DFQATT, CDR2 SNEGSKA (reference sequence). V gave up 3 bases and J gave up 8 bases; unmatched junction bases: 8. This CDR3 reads CSASVGTGTKPQHF. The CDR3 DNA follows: TGCAGTGCTAGCGTTGGGACAGGGACAAAGCCCCAGCATTTT.

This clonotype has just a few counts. CDR3 in DNA: TGCGCCAGCAGCTTGGCCGGCGGCTTAGTCTATGGCTACACCTTC. As protein: CASSLAGGLVYGYTF. V and J are TRBV5-1 and TRBJ1-2; D call uncertain. V was clipped by 0 bases and J by 4 bases, with 13 bases between them. Germline-derived CDR1 and CDR2 are SGHRS and YFSETQ. The CDR3 covers 15 residues.

CDR3 bases: TGCAGTGCTAGAGACCCGGGGGCGAGTGTGGCTTTCTTT. This gives the protein CSARDPGASVAFF. The J gene is TRBJ1-1, the V gene TRBV20-1, with D possibly TRBD1 on 6 matching bases. Per germline, CDR1 DFQATT and CDR2 SNEGSKA (reference sequence). This CDR3 contains 13 residues. The V gene lost 0 bases and the J gene lost 11 bases, with 16 bases spanning the gap.

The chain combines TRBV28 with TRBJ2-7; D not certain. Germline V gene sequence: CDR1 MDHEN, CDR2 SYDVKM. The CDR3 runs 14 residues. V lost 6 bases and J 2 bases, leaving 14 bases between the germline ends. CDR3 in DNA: TGTGCCAGCAGCGACAATGGGGAAACCTACGAGCAGTACTTC. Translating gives CASSDNGETYEQYF.

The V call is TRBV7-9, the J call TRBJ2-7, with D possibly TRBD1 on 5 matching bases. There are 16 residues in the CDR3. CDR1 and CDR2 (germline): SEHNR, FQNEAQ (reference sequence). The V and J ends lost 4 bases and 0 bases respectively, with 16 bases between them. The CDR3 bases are TGTGCCAGCAGCTCGCCTACTGACAGTAGCTCCTACGAGCAGTACTTC. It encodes CASSSPTDSSSYEQYF.

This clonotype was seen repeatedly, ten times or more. The CDR3, as DNA: TGTGCCAGCAGCCCGCATCCAGGGAATGAGCAGTTCTTC. Amino acid sequence: CASSPHPGNEQFF. The rearrangement uses TRBV7-3 and TRBJ2-1, with a weak D call TRBD1 (5 bases). The CDR3 is 13 amino acids. The V gene's germline CDR1 is SGHTA and CDR2 FQGTGA. V was trimmed by 5 bases and J by 7 bases, leaving 12 bases between them. Variable domain in full (rest from reference TRBV7-3 and TRBJ2-1): GAGVSQTPSNKVTEKGKYVELRCDPISGHTALYWYRQSLGQGPEFLIYFQGTGAADDSGLPNDRFFAVRPEGSVSTLKIQRTERGDSAVYLCASSPHPGNEQFFGPGTRLTVL.

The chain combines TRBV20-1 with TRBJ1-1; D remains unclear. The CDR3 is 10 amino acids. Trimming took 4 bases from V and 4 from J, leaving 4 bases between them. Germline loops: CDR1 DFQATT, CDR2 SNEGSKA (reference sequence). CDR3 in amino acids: CSAMGTEAFF. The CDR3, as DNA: TGCAGTGCTATGGGCACTGAAGCTTTCTTT.

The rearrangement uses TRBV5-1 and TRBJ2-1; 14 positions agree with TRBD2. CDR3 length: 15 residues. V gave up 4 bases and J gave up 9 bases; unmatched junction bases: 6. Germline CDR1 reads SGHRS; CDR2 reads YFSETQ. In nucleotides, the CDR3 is TGCGCCAGCAGCATCGGGACTAGCGGGGGAACTGAGCAGTTCTTC. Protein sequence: CASSIGTSGGTEQFF.

CDR3 in DNA: TGTGCCAGCAGCACTCGGGCCACCTGGGGAGGCTACACCTTC. Encoded protein: CASSTRATWGGYTF. This chain joins TRBV7-9 and TRBJ1-2; D gene uncertain. V lost 5 bases and J 8 bases, leaving 18 bases between the germline ends. Germline lookup yields CDR1 SEHNR and CDR2 FQNEAQ (reference sequence). CDR3 length: 14 amino acids.

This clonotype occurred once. The CDR3: CASSPDVVGGNTIYF. The CDR3 DNA reads TGTGCCAGCAGCCCGGACGTAGTGGGTGGAAACACCATATATTTT. The gene calls are TRBV7-2 and TRBJ1-3; no firm D call. The V and J ends lost 5 bases and 3 bases respectively, with 14 bases between them. This CDR3 contains 15 residues. Germline V lookup: CDR1 SGHTA, CDR2 FQGNSA.

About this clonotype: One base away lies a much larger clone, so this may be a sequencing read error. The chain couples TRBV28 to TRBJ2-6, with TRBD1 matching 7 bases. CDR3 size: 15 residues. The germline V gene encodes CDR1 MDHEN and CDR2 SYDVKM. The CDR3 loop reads CASSNRGRGANVRTF. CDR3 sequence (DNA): TGTGCCAGCAGCAATAGGGGGCGTGGGGCCAACGTCCGGACTTTC.

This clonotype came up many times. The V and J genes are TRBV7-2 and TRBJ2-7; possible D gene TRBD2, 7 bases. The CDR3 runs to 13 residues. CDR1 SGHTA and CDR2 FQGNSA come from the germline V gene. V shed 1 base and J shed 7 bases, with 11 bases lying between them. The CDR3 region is CASSLGGGGEQYF. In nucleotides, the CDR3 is TGTGCCAGCAGCTTAGGAGGGGGGGGAGAGCAGTACTTC.

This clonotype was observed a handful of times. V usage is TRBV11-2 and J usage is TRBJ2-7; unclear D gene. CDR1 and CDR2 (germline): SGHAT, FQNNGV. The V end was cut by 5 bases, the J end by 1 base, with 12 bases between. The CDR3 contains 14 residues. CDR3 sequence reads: CASSPLAASYEQYF. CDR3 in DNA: TGTGCCAGCAGCCCCCTCGCGGCTTCCTACGAGCAGTACTTC.

The CDR3 bases are TGTGCCAGTCTAAGTGGGAGATCCAGCTCCTACAATGAGCAGTACTTC. As protein: CASLSGRSSSYNEQYF. The chain combines TRBV2 with TRBJ2-7, with a tentative D call TRBD2 (5 bases). Germline V lookup: CDR1 SNHLY, CDR2 FYNNEI. The CDR3 has 16 amino acids. With 9 bases removed from V and 7 bases from J, the gap between germline ends came to 28 bases.

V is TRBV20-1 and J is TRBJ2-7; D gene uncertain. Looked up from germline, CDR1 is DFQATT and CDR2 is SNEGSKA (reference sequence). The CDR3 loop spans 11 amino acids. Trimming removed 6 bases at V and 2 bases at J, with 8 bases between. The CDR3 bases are TGCAGTGCCAGTCTAGCCTACGAGCAGTACTTC. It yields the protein CSASLAYEQYF.

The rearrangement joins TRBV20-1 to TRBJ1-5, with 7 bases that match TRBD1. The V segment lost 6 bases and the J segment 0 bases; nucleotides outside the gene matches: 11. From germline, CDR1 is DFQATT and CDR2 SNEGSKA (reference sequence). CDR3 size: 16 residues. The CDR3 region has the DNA TGCAGTGCCCGCCCAGAGGGGGCAAGTAGCAATCAGCCCCAGCATTTT. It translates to CSARPEGASSNQPQHF.

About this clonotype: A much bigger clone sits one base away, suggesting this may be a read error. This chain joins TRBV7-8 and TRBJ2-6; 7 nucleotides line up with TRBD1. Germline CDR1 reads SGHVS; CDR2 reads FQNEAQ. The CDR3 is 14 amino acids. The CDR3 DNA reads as TGTGCCAGCCAAAGGGGGCCGTTGGCCAACGTCCGGACTTTC. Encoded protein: CASQRGPLANVRTF. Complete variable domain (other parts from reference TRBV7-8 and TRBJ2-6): GAGVSQSPRYKVAKRGQDVALRCDPISGHVSLFWYQQALGQGPEFLTYFQNEAQLDKSGLPSDRFFAERPEGSVSTLKIQRTQQEDSAVYLCASQRGPLANVRTFGAGSRLTVL.

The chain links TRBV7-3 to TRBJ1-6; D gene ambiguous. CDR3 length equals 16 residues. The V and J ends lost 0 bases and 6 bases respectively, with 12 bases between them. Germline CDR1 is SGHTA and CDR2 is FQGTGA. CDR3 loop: CASSLTGRTINSPLHF. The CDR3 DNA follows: TGTGCCAGCAGCTTAACTGGCAGGACCATTAATTCACCCCTCCACTTT.

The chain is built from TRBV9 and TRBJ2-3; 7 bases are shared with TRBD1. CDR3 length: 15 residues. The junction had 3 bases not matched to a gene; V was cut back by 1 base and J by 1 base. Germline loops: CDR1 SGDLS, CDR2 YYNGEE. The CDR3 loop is CASSVRTGGTDTQYF. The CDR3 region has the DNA TGTGCCAGCAGCGTAAGAACAGGGGGCACAGATACGCAGTATTTT.

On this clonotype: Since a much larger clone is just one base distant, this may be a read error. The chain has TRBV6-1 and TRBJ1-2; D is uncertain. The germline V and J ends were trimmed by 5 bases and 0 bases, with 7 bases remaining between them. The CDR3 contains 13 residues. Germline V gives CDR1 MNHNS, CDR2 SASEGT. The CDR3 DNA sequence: TGTGCCAGCAGTACGACACCTAACTATGGCTACACCTTC. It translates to CASSTTPNYGYTF.

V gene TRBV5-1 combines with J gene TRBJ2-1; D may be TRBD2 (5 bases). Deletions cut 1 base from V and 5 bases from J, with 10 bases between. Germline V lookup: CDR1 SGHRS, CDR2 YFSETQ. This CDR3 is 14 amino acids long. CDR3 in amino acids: CASSLSAANNEQFF. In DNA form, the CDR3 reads TGCGCCAGCAGCTTGTCAGCGGCCAACAATGAGCAGTTCTTC. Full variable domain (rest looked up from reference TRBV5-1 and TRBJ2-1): KAGVTQTPRYLIKTRGQQVTLSCSPISGHRSVSWYQQTPGQGLQFLFEYFSETQRNKGNFPGRFSGRQFSNSRSEMNVSTLELGDSALYLCASSLSAANNEQFFGPGTRLTVL.